Each of the 19 T cell receptor beta chains below was sequenced from the same sample in a study of blood T cell repertoires in COVID-19. Generated by immunoSEQ multiplex PCR, the TCRdb table keeps only in-frame clones and is missing some. The sample contains roughly 170,000 clones, just under 85% of which appear only once. The sequenced sample was peripheral blood. Receptors originate from a man in his forties who had recovered from COVID-19.

This clone was recorded only once. This chain links TRBV7-3 with TRBJ2-4, with D possibly matching TRBD1 (6 bases). The CDR3 runs 14 residues. V was clipped by 5 bases and J by 5 bases, with 13 bases between them. CDR1 is SGHTA, CDR2 FQGTGA, per germline. The CDR3 sequence is CASSTGTRENIQYF. CDR3 bases: TGTGCCAGCAGCACTGGGACACGGGAAAACATTCAGTACTTC.

The rearrangement links TRBV12-3 or TRBV12-4 to TRBJ2-5, with TRBD2 identical over 7 bases. After removal of 5 bases from V and 10 bases from J, the junction contained 4 bases not matched to a gene. The CDR3 runs 11 residues. The CDR3 DNA follows: TGTGCCAGCAGTCAGCGGGGTGGCCAGTACTTC. It yields the protein CASSQRGGQYF.

This clone occurred a few times. The genes are TRBV20-1 and TRBJ1-1, with D unresolved. There are 10 residues in the CDR3. Germline-derived CDR1 and CDR2 are DFQATT and SNEGSKA (reference sequence). V was shortened by 5 bases and J by 6 bases, with 7 bases between the two germline ends. The CDR3 DNA follows: TGCAGTGCTGACGGGGCTGAAGCTTTCTTT. Translation: CSADGAEAFF.

This chain connects TRBV10-3 to TRBJ2-1, with 8 bases fitting TRBD2. This CDR3 region has 18 residues. Germline-derived CDR1 and CDR2 are ENHRY and SYGVKD. Germline trimming cut 7 bases from V and 0 bases from J; bases unmatched to any gene: 14. The CDR3 spells CAIMGVGERGSSYNEQFF. CDR3 DNA: TGTGCCATCATGGGGGTAGGGGAGCGGGGGAGCTCCTACAATGAGCAGTTCTTC.

This clone has only a few counts. This sequence joins TRBV19 and TRBJ2-5; D remains unclear. Germline assignment: CDR1 LNHDA and CDR2 SQIVND (reference sequence). The germline V and J ends were trimmed by 3 bases and 2 bases, with 7 bases remaining between them. The CDR3 loop spans 13 amino acids. The CDR3 protein is CASSIHRQETQYF. The CDR3 bases are TGTGCCAGTAGTATTCACAGACAAGAGACCCAGTACTTC.

This chain uses TRBV2 with TRBJ2-5, with 7 bases fitting TRBD2. CDR3 length: 13 residues. Trimming at V came to 6 bases and at J to 1 base, leaving 2 bases not matched to a gene. Germline V gene data show CDR1 as SNHLY and CDR2 as FYNNEI. CDR3 sequence: CASRGGIQETQYF. The CDR3 coding sequence is TGTGCCAGCAGGGGGGGGATCCAAGAGACCCAGTACTTC.

This clone has a single count. The chain links TRBV4-2 to TRBJ2-5; tentatively, D is TRBD2 (5 bases). CDR3 size: 14 residues. Trimming cost V 2 bases and J 5 bases, with 12 bases left between them. Looked up from germline, CDR1 is LGHNA and CDR2 is YNFKEQ. CDR3 protein: CASSQTNSGETQYF. The CDR3 region has the DNA TGTGCCAGCAGCCAAACCAATTCGGGGGAGACCCAGTACTTC.

This chain connects TRBV6-5 to TRBJ2-7; weak D call: TRBD1 (6 bases). The CDR3 totals 15 residues. V was shortened by 6 bases and J by 3 bases, with 18 bases between the two germline ends. Germline loops: CDR1 MNHEY, CDR2 SVGAGI. CDR3 coding DNA: TGTGCCAGCAGCGGGCACCCGGACAGAAACTACGAGCAGTACTTC. Amino acids: CASSGHPDRNYEQYF.

This clone was seen only a few times. The chain uses TRBV7-2 and TRBJ1-3; D is unresolved. Deletions cut 6 bases from V and 2 bases from J, with 8 bases between. Germline values: CDR1 SGHTA, CDR2 FQGNSA. The CDR3 extends over 13 amino acids. The chain's CDR3 is CASSVAAGNTIYF. As DNA, the CDR3 is TGTGCCAGCAGTGTCGCAGCTGGAAACACCATATATTTT.

The chain joins TRBV3-1 (or the pseudogene TRBV3-2) to TRBJ2-3, with TRBD2 matching over 13 bases. The junction had 4 bases not matched to a gene; V was cut back by 4 bases and J by 3 bases. Per the germline V gene, CDR1 is LGHDT and CDR2 is YNNKEL (reference sequence). The CDR3 covers 16 residues. The DNA for the CDR3 is TGTGCCAGCAGCCGCCAACTAGCGGGGGGGACAGATACGCAGTATTTT. Encoded protein: CASSRQLAGGTDTQYF.

This CDR3 is CASSLRTGENTEAFF. CDR3 DNA: TGTGCCAGCAGCCTTCGGACAGGAGAGAACACTGAAGCTTTCTTT. This sequence joins TRBV5-6 and TRBJ1-1, with TRBD1 matching 7 bases. The CDR3 is 15 residues long. V gave up 4 bases and J gave up 1 base; unmatched junction bases: 7. CDR1 and CDR2 from the germline V gene are SGHDT and YYEEEE.

The chain employs TRBV24-1 and TRBJ1-5; 7 bases align to TRBD1. Germline CDR1 KGHDR, CDR2 SFDVKD. The CDR3 is made up of 16 amino acids. V shed 3 bases, J shed 0 bases, and the junction held 4 bases outside the gene matches. Here the CDR3 DNA reads TGTGCCACCAGTGATGGGGACAGCTATAGCAATCAGCCCCAGCATTTT. Translation gives CATSDGDSYSNQPQHF.

The chain combines TRBV7-9 with TRBJ1-1; no definite D call. V lost 2 bases to trimming and J lost 0 bases, with 7 bases between them. Germline V gene data show CDR1 as SEHNR and CDR2 as FQNEAQ (reference sequence). The CDR3 is 14 residues long. CDR3 bases: TGTGCCAGCAGCTTATCTGAGGTGAACACTGAAGCTTTCTTT. Protein product: CASSLSEVNTEAFF.

This clone was seen only a few times. The V gene is TRBV12-3 or TRBV12-4, the J gene TRBJ1-2, with D tentatively TRBD1 (5 bases). Trimming stripped 3 bases from V and 5 bases from J, with 10 bases between. The CDR3 has 13 amino acids. The CDR3 here is CASSLDGGYGYTF. The CDR3 bases are TGTGCCAGCAGTTTGGACGGGGGGTATGGCTACACCTTC.

V gene TRBV25-1 combines with J gene TRBJ1-2, with TRBD1 matching 7 bases. Trimming removed 4 bases from V and 6 bases from J; junction bases left unmatched: 11. The CDR3 spans 15 residues. Germline CDR1 reads MGHDK; CDR2 reads SYGVNS. The CDR3 DNA follows: TGTGCCAGCAGTGGAAACAGGGGCGGAGTAGATGGCTACACCTTC. Encoded protein: CASSGNRGGVDGYTF.

This rearrangement joins TRBV6-6 to TRBJ1-1, with 8 bases lining up with TRBD1. The CDR3 consists of 15 residues. V was pared by 6 bases and J by 3 bases, with 9 bases of the junction left unmatched. Germline loops: CDR1 MNHNY, CDR2 SVGAGI (reference sequence). CDR3: CASRRTTGGDTEAFF. The CDR3 DNA follows: TGTGCCAGCAGACGAACCACAGGGGGAGACACTGAAGCTTTCTTT.

This clone has just a few counts. The chain couples TRBV5-4 to TRBJ1-4, with D possibly matching TRBD1 (5 bases). V lost 4 bases to trimming and J lost 1 base, with 8 bases between them. The germline V gene encodes CDR1 SGHNT and CDR2 YYREEE (reference sequence). The CDR3 runs 14 residues. The CDR3 reads CASSKDITNEKLFF. Written as DNA, the CDR3 is TGTGCCAGCAGCAAGGACATAACTAATGAAAAACTGTTTTTT. The variable domain in full, completed from reference TRBV5-4 and TRBJ1-4, reads ETGVTQSPTHLIKTRGQQVTLRCSSQSGHNTVSWYQQALGQGPQFIFQYYREEENGRGNFPPRFSGLQFPNYSSELNVNALELDDSALYLCASSKDITNEKLFFGSGTQLSVL.

The rearrangement uses TRBV7-9 and TRBJ2-2; D perhaps matches TRBD1 (6 bases). The V gene's germline CDR1 is SEHNR and CDR2 FQNEAQ (reference sequence). Trimming took 11 bases from V and 2 from J, leaving 15 bases between them. This CDR3 comprises 14 residues. This CDR3 reads CAGRRGGNTGELFF. Here the CDR3 DNA reads TGTGCCGGGCGGAGAGGGGGAAACACCGGGGAGCTGTTTTTT.

The chain employs TRBV6-6 and TRBJ2-3; a weak D match, TRBD2 (6 bases). The V gene lost 1 base and the J gene lost 4 bases, with 9 bases spanning the gap. Per germline, CDR1 MNHNY and CDR2 SVGAGI (reference sequence). This CDR3 region has 14 residues. The CDR3 DNA reads as TGTGCCAGCAGTTACTGGGACTCTCCAGATACGCAGTATTTT. Translated: CASSYWDSPDTQYF.